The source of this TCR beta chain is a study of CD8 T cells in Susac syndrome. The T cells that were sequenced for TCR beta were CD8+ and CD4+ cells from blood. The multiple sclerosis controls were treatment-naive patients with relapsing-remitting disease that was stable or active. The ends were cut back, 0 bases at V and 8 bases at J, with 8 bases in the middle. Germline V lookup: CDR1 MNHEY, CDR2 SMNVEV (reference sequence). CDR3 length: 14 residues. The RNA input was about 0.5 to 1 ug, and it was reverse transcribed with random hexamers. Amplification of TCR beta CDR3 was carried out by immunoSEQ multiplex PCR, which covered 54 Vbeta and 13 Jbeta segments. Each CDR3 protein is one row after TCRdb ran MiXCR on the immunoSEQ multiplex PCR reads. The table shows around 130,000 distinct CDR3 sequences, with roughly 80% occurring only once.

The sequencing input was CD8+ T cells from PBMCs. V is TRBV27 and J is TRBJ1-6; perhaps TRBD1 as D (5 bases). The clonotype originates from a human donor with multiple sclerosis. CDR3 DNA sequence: TGTGCCAGCAGTTTATCCAGGGATTATTCACCCCTCCACTTT. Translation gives CASSLSRDYSPLHF.